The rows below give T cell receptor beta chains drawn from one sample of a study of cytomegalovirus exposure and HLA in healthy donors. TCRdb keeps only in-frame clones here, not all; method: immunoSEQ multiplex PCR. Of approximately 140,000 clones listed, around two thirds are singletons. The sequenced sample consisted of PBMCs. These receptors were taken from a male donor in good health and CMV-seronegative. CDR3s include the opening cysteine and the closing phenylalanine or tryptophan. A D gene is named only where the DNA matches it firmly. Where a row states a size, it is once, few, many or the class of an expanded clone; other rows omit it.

CDR3: CASSMGQGDEKLFF; DNA: TGTGCCAGTAGTATGGGACAGGGAGATGAAAAACTGTTTTTT; size: .; V: TRBV19; D: TRBD1; J: TRBJ1-4
CDR3: CASSPGQGTEAFF; DNA: TGTGCCAGCTCACCGGGACAGGGAACTGAAGCTTTCTTT; size: few; V: TRBV18; D: TRBD1; J: TRBJ1-1
CDR3: CASSIPAGRSGQGTGNTIYF; DNA: TGTGCCAGTAGTATCCCGGCTGGGCGATCGGGACAGGGGACTGGAAACACCATATATTTT; size: .; V: TRBV19; D: TRBD1; J: TRBJ1-3
CDR3: CASSLRAGEETQYF; DNA: TGTGCCAGCAGCTTGCGAGCGGGGGAGGAGACCCAGTACTTC; size: .; V: TRBV5-4; D: TRBD2; J: TRBJ2-5
CDR3: CASRLRRLALDTQYF; DNA: TGTGCCAGCAGGCTCCGGAGACTAGCTTTAGATACGCAGTATTTT; size: .; V: TRBV6-6; D: TRBD2; J: TRBJ2-3
CDR3: CASSSNRGGNEKLFF; DNA: TGCGCCAGCAGCTCTAACAGGGGGGGGAATGAAAAACTGTTTTTT; size: .; V: TRBV5-1; D: TRBD1; J: TRBJ1-4
CDR3: CASSEGTSGIKDEQFF; DNA: TGCGCCAGCAGCGAAGGGACTAGCGGAATAAAGGATGAGCAGTTCTTC; size: .; V: TRBV5-1; D: TRBD2; J: TRBJ2-1
CDR3: CASSLGLAAYNEQFF; DNA: TGTGCCAGCAGCCTGGGACTAGCGGCCTACAATGAGCAGTTCTTC; size: .; V: TRBV28; D: TRBD2; J: TRBJ2-1
CDR3: CASSSSTNEKLFF; DNA: TGTGCCAGCAGCTCCTCGACTAATGAAAAACTGTTTTTT; size: few; V: TRBV7-3; D: .; J: TRBJ1-4
CDR3: CASSLGDSFYEQYF; DNA: TGTGCCAGCAGCTTGGGGGACAGTTTCTACGAGCAGTACTTC; size: .; V: TRBV7-2; D: TRBD1; J: TRBJ2-7
CDR3: CSVEDSGGSEQYF; DNA: TGCAGCGTTGAAGATTCTGGAGGTAGCGAGCAGTACTTC; size: few; V: TRBV29-1; D: .; J: TRBJ2-7
CDR3: CASSSGHLGTNEKLFF; DNA: TGTGCCAGCTCATCGGGACATTTGGGGACTAATGAAAAACTGTTTTTT; size: .; V: TRBV18; D: .; J: TRBJ1-4
CDR3: CASSEETGTPRDNEQFF; DNA: TGTGCCAGCAGTGAAGAGACCGGGACACCGAGGGACAATGAGCAGTTCTTC; size: .; V: TRBV2; D: .; J: TRBJ2-1
CDR3: CASSLVAGEAFF; DNA: TGTGCCAGCAGCTTAGTAGCCGGTGAAGCTTTCTTT; size: .; V: TRBV7-9; D: .; J: TRBJ1-1
CDR3: CASSVVDRALSGNTIYF; DNA: TGTGCCAGCAGCGTAGTGGACAGGGCTTTATCTGGAAACACCATATATTTT; size: few; V: TRBV9; D: TRBD1; J: TRBJ1-3
CDR3: CASSRLQGMRETQYF; DNA: TGTGCCAGCAGTCGTCTACAGGGGATGCGAGAGACCCAGTACTTC; size: .; V: TRBV2; D: TRBD1; J: TRBJ2-5
CDR3: CAIGTGGYEQYF; DNA: TGTGCCATAGGGACAGGGGGCTACGAGCAGTACTTC; size: few; V: TRBV10-3; D: TRBD1; J: TRBJ2-7
CDR3: CASRRTGGNQPQHF; DNA: TGTGCCAGCAGGAGGACAGGGGGCAATCAGCCCCAGCATTTT; size: .; V: TRBV2; D: TRBD1; J: TRBJ1-5
CDR3: CASSQGAGGDNYGYTF; DNA: TGTGCCAGCAGCCAAGGCGCGGGAGGGGATAACTATGGCTACACCTTC; size: .; V: TRBV7-2; D: .; J: TRBJ1-2
CDR3: CASSWGTGDTEAFF; DNA: TGCGCCAGCAGCTGGGGAACAGGGGACACTGAAGCTTTCTTT; size: .; V: TRBV5-1; D: TRBD1; J: TRBJ1-1
CDR3: CASSQRIGQGRETQYF; DNA: TGTGCCAGCAGTCAAAGGATCGGACAGGGCCGGGAGACCCAGTACTTC; size: .; V: TRBV2; D: TRBD1; J: TRBJ2-5
CDR3: CASLGQGPSYEQYF; DNA: TGTGCCAGCCTGGGACAGGGGCCCTCCTACGAGCAGTACTTC; size: .; V: TRBV28; D: TRBD1; J: TRBJ2-7
CDR3: CASRPGQGGLREQFF; DNA: TGTGCCAGCCGCCCCGGACAGGGTGGTCTGAGGGAGCAGTTCTTC; size: .; V: TRBV28; D: TRBD1; J: TRBJ2-1
CDR3: CASSLREGEPQHF; DNA: TGTGCCAGCAGCTTGAGAGAGGGGGAGCCCCAGCATTTT; size: few; V: TRBV11-2; D: .; J: TRBJ1-5
CDR3: CASKMGGPGDEQYF; DNA: TGTGCCAGCAAAATGGGGGGTCCTGGGGACGAGCAGTACTTC; size: .; V: TRBV6-1; D: .; J: TRBJ2-7
CDR3: CASSESGEPCEAFF; DNA: TGCGCCAGCAGTGAGTCGGGAGAACCATGTGAAGCTTTCTTT; size: few; V: TRBV10-1; D: .; J: TRBJ1-1
CDR3: CASSPSRQWNTEAFF; DNA: TGTGCCAGCAGCCCATCCCGACAGTGGAACACTGAAGCTTTCTTT; size: .; V: TRBV7-2; D: .; J: TRBJ1-1
CDR3: CASSLNNQGTETQYF; DNA: TGTGCCAGCAGCTTAAATAACCAGGGGACGGAGACCCAGTACTTC; size: .; V: TRBV11-1; D: .; J: TRBJ2-5
CDR3: CASSWEGTEAFF; DNA: TGTGCCAGCAGCTGGGAGGGGACTGAAGCTTTCTTT; size: .; V: TRBV5-6; D: .; J: TRBJ1-1
CDR3: CASIRTHYGYTF; DNA: TGTGCCAGCATCCGGACACACTATGGCTACACCTTC; size: once; V: TRBV5-8; D: .; J: TRBJ1-2
CDR3: CATSRDRRAYEQYF; DNA: TGTGCCACCAGCAGAGACCGACGGGCCTACGAGCAGTACTTC; size: few; V: TRBV15; D: .; J: TRBJ2-7
CDR3: CASSDEWGRYLTDTQYF; DNA: TGTGCCAGCAGTGACGAGTGGGGGCGATACCTCACAGATACGCAGTATTTT; size: .; V: TRBV6-4; D: .; J: TRBJ2-3
CDR3: CAISALVTDTQYF; DNA: TGTGCCATCAGTGCGCTAGTGACAGATACGCAGTATTTT; size: few; V: TRBV10-3; D: .; J: TRBJ2-3
CDR3: CASSLLMPNNSPLHF; DNA: TGTGCCAGCAGTTTATTAATGCCTAATAATTCACCCCTCCACTTT; size: .; V: TRBV27; D: .; J: TRBJ1-6
CDR3: CASSLSSGGEQYF; DNA: TGCGCCAGCAGCTTGTCCAGCGGGGGCGAGCAGTACTTC; size: .; V: TRBV5-1; D: TRBD2; J: TRBJ2-7
CDR3: CASSLWTGGNEKLFF; DNA: TGTGCCAGCAGCTTGTGGACAGGGGGTAATGAAAAACTGTTTTTT; size: .; V: TRBV7-9; D: TRBD1; J: TRBJ1-4
CDR3: CASSQSRVGYNEQFF; DNA: TGTGCCAGCAGCCAATCCAGGGTAGGTTACAATGAGCAGTTCTTC; size: .; V: TRBV11-1; D: .; J: TRBJ2-1
CDR3: CASSTGGYGYTF; DNA: TGTGCCAGCAGTACAGGGGGCTATGGCTACACCTTC; size: .; V: TRBV5-4; D: TRBD1; J: TRBJ1-2
CDR3: CAIRPRPGTGGYEQYF; DNA: TGTGCCATCAGGCCCCGCCCCGGGACTGGAGGATACGAGCAGTACTTC; size: .; V: TRBV10-3; D: .; J: TRBJ2-7